This record looks at one T cell receptor beta chain sequence and its context. What it binds is unknown. The entry originates in a study of T cell responses to AZD1222 COVID-19 vaccine. Overall study context: It was second doses at about 4 or about 12 weeks that were pooled.

General study points: Spike as a whole was targeted by vaccine-associated CD4 TCRs, dominant at 160-218 and 743-854. Two doses of AZD1222 preceded a rise in Spike-specific TCR breadth and depth. Clonal diversity may have been underestimated in mostly white British donors.

Some clones are missing from TCRdb's copy, which holds only in-frame ones; the method was immunoSEQ multiplex PCR. This repertoire shows 150,000 or so clones, about nine tenths found once; its top ten account for approximately 1.5%. Source: peripheral blood, taken on day 0 of AZD1222 vaccination. This receptor was obtained from an adult in good health.

The CDR3 sequence is CASSESVARTDTQYF. The CDR3, as DNA: TGCGCCAGCAGTGAGAGTGTTGCCCGCACAGATACGCAGTATTTT. The rearrangement joins TRBV10-1 to TRBJ2-3; D unclear. V was trimmed by 2 bases and J by 1 base, leaving 10 bases between them. Looked up from germline, CDR1 is WNHNN and CDR2 is SYGVQD (reference sequence). This CDR3 is 15 amino acids long.